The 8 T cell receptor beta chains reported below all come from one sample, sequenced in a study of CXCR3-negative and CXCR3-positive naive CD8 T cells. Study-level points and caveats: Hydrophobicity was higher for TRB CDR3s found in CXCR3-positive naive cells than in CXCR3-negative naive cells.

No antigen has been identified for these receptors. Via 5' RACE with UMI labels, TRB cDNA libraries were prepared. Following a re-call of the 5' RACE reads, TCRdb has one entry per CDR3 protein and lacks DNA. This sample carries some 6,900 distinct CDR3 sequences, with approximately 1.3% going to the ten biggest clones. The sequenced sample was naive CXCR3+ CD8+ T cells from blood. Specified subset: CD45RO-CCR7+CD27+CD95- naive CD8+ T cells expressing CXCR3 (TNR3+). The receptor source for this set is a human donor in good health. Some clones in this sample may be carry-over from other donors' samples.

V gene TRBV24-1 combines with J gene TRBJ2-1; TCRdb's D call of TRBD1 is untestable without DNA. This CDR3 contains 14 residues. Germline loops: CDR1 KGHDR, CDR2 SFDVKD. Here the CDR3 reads CATSDLEGYNEQFF.

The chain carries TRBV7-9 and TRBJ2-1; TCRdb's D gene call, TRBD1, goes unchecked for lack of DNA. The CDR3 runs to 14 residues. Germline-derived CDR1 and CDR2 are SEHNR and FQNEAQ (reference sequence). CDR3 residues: CASGMGQGVNEQFF. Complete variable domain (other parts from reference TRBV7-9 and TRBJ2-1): DTGVSQNPRHKITKRGQNVTFRCDPISEHNRLYWYRQTLGQGPEFLTYFQNEAQLEKSRLLSDRFSAERPKGSFSTLEIQRTEQGDSAMYLCASGMGQGVNEQFFGPGTRLTVL.

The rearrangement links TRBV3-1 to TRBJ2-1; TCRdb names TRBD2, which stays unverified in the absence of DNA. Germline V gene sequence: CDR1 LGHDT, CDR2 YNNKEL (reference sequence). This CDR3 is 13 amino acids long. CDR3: CASSWGLVNEQFF.

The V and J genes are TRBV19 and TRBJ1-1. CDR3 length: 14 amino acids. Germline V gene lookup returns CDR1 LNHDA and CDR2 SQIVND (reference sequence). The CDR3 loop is CASSLTTGNTEAFF.

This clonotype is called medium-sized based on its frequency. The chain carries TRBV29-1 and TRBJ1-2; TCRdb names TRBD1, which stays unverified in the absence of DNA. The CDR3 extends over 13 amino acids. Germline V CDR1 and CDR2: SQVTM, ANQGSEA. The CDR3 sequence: CSVPTGGVRGYTF. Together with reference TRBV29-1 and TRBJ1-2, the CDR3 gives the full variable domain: SAVISQKPSRDICQRGTSLTIQCQVDSQVTMMFWYRQQPGQSLTLIATANQGSEATYESGFVIDKFPISRPNLTFSTLTVSNMSPEDSSIYLCSVPTGGVRGYTFGSGTRLTVV.

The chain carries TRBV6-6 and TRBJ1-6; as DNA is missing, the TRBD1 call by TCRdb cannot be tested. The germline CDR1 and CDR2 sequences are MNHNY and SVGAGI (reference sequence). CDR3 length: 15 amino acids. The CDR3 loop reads CASSYSTEGRPPLHF.

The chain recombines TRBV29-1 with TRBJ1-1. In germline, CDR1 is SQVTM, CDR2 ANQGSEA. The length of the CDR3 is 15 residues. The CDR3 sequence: CSVEGLPSGGTEAFF.

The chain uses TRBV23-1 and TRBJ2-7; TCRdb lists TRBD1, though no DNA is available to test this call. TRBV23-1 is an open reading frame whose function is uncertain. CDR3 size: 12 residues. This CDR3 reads CASTRDLHEQYF.